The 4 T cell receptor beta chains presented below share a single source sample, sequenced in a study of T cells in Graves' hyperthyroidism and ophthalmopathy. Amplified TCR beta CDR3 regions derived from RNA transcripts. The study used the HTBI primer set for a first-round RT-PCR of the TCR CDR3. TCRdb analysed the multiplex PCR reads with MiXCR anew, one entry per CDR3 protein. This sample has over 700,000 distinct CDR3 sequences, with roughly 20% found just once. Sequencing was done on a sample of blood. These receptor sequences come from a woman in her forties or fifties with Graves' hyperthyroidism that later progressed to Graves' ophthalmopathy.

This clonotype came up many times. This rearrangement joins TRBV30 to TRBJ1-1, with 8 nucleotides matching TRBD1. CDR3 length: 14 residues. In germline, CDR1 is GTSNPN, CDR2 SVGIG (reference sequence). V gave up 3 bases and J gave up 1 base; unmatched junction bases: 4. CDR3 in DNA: TGTGCCTGGAGGGCCGACAGGGGGAACACTGAAGCTTTCTTT. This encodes CAWRADRGNTEAFF.

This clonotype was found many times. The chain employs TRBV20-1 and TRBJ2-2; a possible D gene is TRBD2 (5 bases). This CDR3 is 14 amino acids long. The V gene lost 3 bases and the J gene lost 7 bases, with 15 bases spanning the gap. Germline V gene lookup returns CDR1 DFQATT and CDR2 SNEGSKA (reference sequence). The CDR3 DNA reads TGCAGTGCTAGCCTATCCCGGAGCGGCGGGGAGCTGTTTTTT. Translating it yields CSASLSRSGGELFF.

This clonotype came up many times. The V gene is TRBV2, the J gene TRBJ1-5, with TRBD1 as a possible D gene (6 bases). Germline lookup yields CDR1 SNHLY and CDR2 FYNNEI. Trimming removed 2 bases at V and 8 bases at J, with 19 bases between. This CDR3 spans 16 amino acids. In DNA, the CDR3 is TGTGCCAGCAGTGAACCGGGACACCCAGTACTGAAGCCCCAGCATTTT. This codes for CASSEPGHPVLKPQHF.

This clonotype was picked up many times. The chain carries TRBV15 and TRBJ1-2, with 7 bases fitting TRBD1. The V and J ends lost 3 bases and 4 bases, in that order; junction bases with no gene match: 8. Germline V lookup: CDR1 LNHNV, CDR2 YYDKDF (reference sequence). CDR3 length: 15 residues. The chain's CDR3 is CATSRKGTASYGYTF. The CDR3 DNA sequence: TGTGCCACCAGCAGGAAAGGGACAGCGAGCTATGGCTACACCTTC.